This T cell receptor beta chain was recorded in a study of regulatory T cells in long-lasting Graves disease. Both iRepertoire HTBI primers and Arm-PCR of CDR3 regions were used to build the TCR beta libraries. Using its own MiXCR run on the multiplex PCR reads, TCRdb lists one record per CDR3 protein. The sample has 530,000 or so distinct CDR3 sequences, roughly 13% seen once; the top ten hold 8% to 10%. Broader study findings: Having few samples may have compromised the accuracy.

Specified time point: newly diagnosed GD, antithyroid drugs for less than 3 months. PBMCs were the source of the RNA used for TCR sequencing. Recruitment took place at an endocrinology department in Xi'an, China. Turning to this clonotype: Antigen specificity is unknown.

Another study also made use of these data, one on T cells in Graves' hyperthyroidism and ophthalmopathy. That source reports: During a first-round RT-PCR of the TCR CDR3, the HTBI primer set was used.

The source material was peripheral blood mononuclear cells (PBMCs), sampled at new diagnosis, from a patient treated with antithyroid drugs. The receptor was derived from a man under 40 with Graves disease.

CDR3 DNA sequence: TGTGCCACCAGGGGCTCGGCTAATGAAAAACTGTTTTTT. It specifies CATRGSANEKLFF. This chain connects TRBV24-1 to TRBJ1-4; D is ambiguous. The V end lost 7 bases, the J end lost 3 bases, and 8 bases lay between the germline ends. The CDR3 is 13 amino acids. Germline CDR1 and CDR2: KGHDR and SFDVKD.